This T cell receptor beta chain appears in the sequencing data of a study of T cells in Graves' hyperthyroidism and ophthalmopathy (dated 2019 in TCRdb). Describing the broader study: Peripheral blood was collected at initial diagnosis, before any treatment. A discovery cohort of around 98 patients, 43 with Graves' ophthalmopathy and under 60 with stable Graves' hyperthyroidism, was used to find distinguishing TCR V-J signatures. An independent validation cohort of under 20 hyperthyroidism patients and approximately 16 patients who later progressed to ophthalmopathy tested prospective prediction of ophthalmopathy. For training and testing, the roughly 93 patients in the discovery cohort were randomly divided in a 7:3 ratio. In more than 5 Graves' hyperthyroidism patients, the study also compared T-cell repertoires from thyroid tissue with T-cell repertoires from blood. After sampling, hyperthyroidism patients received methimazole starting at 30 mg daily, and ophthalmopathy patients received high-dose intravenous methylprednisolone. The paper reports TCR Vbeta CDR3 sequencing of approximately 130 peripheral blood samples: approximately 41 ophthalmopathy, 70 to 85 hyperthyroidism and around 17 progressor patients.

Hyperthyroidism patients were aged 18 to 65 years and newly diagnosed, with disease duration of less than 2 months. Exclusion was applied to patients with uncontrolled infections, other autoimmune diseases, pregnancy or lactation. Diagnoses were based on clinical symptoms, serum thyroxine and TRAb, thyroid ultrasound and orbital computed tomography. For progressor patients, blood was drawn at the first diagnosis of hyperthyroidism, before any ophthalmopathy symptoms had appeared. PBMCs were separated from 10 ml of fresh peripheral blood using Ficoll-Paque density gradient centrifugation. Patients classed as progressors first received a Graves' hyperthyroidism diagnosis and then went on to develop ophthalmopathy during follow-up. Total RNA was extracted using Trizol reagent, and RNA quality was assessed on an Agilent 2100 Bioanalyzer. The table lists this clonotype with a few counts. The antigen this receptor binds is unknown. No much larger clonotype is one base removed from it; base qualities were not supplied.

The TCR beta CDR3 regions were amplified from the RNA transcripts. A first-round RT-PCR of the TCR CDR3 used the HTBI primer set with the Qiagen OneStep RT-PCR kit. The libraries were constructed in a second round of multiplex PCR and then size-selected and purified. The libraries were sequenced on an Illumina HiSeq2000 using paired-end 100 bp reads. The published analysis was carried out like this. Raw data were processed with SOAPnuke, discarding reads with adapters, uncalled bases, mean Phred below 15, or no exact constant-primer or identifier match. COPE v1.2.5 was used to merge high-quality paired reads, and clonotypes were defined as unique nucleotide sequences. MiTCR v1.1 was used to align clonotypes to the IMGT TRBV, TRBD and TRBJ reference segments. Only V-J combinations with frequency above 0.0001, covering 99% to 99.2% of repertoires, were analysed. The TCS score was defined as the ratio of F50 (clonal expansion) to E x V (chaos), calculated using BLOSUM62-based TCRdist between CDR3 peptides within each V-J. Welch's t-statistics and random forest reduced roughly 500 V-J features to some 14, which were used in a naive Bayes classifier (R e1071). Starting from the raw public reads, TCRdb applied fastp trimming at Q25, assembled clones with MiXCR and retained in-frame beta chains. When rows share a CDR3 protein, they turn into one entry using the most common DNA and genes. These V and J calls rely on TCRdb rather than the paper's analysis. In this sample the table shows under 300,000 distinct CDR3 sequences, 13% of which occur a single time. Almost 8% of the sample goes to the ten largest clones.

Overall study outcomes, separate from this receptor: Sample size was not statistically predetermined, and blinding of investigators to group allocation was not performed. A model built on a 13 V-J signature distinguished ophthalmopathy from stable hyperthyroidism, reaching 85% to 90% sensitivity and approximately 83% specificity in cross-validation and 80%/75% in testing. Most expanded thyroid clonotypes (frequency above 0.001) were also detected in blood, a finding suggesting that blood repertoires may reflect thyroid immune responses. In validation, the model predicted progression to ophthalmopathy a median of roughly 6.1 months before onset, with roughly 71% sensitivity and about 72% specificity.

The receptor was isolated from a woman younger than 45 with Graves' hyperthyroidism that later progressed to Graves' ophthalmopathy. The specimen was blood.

The sequence in DNA is TGTGCCAGCAGTTACTCGCGAGGGGGAACGAAATATTTGGATCAGCCCCAGCATTTT. Its translation is CASSYSRGGTKYLDQPQHF. The chain is encoded by TRBV6-5 joined to TRBJ1-5; 6 matching bases give a weak D call of TRBD1. CDR1 and CDR2 are read off the germline V gene as MNHEY and SVGAGI. V and J lose 0 bases and 5 bases, and a span of 23 bases separates them. The CDR3 runs 19 residues from the cysteine to the phenylalanine. Of the read, only the CDR3 DNA is kept; its 57 bases are in frame from base 1.